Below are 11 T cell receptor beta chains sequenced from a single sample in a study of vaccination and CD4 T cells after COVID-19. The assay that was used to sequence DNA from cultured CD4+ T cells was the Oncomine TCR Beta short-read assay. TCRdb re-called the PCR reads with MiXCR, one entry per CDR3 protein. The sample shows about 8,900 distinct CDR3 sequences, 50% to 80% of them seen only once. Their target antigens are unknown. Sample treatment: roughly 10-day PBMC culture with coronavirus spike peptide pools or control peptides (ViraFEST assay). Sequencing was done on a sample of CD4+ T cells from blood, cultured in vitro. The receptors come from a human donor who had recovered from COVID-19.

In DNA form, the CDR3 reads TGTGCCAGCAGCTTAGGTGGCAGGGAGCGCACTGAAGCTTTCTTT. Translation: CASSLGGRERTEAFF. The chain joins TRBV7-9 to TRBJ1-1; tentatively, D is TRBD1 (5 bases). The CDR3 is 15 residues long. CDR1 and CDR2 (germline): SEHNR, FQNEAQ (reference sequence). V lost 1 base, J lost 4 bases, and 13 bases lay in between.

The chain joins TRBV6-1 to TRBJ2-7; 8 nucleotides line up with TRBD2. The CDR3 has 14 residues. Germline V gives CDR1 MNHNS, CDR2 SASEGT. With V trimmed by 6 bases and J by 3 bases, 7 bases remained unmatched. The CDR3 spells CASSRRGGNYEQYF. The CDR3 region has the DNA TGTGCCAGCAGCCGTCGGGGGGGGAACTACGAGCAGTACTTC.

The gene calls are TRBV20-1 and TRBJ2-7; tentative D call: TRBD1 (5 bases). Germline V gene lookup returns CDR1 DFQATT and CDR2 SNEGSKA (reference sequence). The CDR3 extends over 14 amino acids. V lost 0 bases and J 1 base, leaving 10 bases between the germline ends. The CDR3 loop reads CSARDRTRSYEQYF. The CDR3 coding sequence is TGCAGTGCTAGAGATCGGACAAGATCCTACGAGCAGTACTTC.

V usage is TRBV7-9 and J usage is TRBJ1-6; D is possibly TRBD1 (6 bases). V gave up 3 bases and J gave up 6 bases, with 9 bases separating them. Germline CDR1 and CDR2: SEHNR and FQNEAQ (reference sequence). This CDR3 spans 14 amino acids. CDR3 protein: CASSLLGGNSPLHF. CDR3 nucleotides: TGTGCCAGCAGCTTGTTAGGGGGTAATTCACCCCTCCACTTT.

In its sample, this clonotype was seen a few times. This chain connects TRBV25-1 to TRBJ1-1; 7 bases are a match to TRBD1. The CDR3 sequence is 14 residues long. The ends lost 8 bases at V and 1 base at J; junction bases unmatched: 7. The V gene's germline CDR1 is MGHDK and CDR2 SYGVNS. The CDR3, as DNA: TGTGCCAGCCGACGACAGGGAGGGAACACTGAAGCTTTCTTT. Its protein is CASRRQGGNTEAFF.

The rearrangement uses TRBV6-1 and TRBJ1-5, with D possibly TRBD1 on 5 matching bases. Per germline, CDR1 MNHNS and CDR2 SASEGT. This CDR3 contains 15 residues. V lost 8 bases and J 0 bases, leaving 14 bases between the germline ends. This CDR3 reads CASRLGRISNQPQHF. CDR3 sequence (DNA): TGTGCCAGCCGCCTGGGACGGATTAGCAATCAGCCCCAGCATTTT.

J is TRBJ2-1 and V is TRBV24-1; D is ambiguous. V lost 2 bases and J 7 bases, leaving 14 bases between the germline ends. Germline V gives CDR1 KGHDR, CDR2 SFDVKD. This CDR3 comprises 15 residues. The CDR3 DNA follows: TGTGCCACCAGTGATTCCCGATCGTCCAGGAATGAGCAGTTCTTC. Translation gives CATSDSRSSRNEQFF.

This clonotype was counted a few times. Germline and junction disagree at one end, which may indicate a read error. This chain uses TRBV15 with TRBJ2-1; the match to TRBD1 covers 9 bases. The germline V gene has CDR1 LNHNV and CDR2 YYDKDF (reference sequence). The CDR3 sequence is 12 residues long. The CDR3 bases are TGTGCCACCAGCAGAGTGGGGACAGGGAAACGGTTC. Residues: CATSRVGTGKRF.

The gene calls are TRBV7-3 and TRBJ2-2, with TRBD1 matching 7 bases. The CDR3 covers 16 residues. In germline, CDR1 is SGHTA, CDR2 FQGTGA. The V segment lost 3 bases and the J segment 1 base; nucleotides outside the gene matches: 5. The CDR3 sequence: CASSFEGQRNTGELFF. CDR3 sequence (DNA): TGTGCCAGCAGCTTCGAGGGACAGAGGAACACCGGGGAGCTGTTTTTT.

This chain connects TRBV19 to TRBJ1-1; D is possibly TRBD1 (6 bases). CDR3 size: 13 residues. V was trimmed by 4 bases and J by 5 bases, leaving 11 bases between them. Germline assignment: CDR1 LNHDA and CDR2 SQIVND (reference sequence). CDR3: CASSTKTGTEAFF. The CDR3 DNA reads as TGTGCCAGTAGTACCAAGACAGGAACTGAAGCTTTCTTT.

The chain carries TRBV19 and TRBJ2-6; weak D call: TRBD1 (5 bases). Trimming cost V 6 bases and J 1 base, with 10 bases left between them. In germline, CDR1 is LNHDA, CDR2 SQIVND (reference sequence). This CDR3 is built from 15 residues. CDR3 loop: CASRQVPSGANVLTF. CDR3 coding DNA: TGTGCCAGTAGACAGGTTCCTTCTGGGGCCAACGTCCTGACTTTC. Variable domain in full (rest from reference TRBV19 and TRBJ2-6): DGGITQSPKYLFRKEGQNVTLSCEQNLNHDAMYWYRQDPGQGLRLIYYSQIVNDFQKGDIAEGYSVSREKKESFPLTVTSAQKNPTAFYLCASRQVPSGANVLTFGAGSRLTVL.